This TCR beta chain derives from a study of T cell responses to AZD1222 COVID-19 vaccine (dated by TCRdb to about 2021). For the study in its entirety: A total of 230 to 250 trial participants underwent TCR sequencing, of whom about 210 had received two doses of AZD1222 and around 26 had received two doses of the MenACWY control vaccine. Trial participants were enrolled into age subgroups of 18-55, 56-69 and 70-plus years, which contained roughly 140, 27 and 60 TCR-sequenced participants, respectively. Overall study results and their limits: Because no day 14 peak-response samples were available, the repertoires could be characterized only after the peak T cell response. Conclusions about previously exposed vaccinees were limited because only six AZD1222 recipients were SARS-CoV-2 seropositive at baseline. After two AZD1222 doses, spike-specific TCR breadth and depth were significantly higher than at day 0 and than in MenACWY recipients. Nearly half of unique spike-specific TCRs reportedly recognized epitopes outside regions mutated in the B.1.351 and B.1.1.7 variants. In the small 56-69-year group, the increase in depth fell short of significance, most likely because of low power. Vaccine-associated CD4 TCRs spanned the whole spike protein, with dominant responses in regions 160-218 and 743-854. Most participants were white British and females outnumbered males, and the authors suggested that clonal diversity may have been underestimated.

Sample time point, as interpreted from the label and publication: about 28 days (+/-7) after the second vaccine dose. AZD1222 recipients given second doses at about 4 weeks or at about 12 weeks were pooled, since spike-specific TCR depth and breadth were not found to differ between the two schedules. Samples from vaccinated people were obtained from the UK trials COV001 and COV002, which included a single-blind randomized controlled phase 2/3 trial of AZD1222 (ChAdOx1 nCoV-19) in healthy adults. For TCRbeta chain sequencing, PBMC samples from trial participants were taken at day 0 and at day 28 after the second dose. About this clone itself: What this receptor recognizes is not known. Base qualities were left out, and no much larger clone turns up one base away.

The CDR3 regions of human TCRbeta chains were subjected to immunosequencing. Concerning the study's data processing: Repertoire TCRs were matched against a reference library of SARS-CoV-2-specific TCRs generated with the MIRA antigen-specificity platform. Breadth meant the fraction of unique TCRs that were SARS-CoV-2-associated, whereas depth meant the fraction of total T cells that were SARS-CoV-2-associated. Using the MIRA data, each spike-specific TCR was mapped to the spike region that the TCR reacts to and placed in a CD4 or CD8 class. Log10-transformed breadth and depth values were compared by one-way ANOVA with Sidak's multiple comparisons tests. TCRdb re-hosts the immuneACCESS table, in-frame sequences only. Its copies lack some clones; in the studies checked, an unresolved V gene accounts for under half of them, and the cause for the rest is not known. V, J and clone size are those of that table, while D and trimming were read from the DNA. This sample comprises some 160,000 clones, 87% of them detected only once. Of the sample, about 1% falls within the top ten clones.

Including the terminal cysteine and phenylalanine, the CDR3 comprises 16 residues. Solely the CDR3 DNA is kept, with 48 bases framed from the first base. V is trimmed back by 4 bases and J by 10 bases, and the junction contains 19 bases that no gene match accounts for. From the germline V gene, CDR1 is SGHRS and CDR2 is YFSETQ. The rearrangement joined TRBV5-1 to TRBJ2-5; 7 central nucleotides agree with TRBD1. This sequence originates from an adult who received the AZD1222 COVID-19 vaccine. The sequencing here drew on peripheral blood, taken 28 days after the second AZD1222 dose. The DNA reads TGCGCCAGCAGCGTAGGGGACAGACACTCAAACCTGGGCCAGTACTTC. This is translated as CASSVGDRHSNLGQYF.